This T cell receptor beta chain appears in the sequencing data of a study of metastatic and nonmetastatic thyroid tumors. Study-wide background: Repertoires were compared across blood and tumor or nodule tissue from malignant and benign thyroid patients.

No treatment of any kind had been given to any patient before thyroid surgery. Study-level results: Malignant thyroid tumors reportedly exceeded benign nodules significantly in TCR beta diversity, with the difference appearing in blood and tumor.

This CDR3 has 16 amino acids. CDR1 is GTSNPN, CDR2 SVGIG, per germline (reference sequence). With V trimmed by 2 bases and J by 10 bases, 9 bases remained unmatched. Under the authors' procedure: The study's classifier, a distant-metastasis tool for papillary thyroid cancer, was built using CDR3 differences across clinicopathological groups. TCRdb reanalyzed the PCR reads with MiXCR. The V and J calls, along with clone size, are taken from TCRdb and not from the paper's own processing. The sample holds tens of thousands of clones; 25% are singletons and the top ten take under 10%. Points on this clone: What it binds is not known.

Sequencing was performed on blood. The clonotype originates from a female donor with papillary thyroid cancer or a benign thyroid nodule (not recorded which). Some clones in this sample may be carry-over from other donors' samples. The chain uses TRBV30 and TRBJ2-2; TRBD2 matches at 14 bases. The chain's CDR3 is CAWSRGLAGAPVELFF. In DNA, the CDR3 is TGTGCCTGGAGTCGGGGACTAGCGGGAGCCCCCGTGGAGCTGTTTTTT.